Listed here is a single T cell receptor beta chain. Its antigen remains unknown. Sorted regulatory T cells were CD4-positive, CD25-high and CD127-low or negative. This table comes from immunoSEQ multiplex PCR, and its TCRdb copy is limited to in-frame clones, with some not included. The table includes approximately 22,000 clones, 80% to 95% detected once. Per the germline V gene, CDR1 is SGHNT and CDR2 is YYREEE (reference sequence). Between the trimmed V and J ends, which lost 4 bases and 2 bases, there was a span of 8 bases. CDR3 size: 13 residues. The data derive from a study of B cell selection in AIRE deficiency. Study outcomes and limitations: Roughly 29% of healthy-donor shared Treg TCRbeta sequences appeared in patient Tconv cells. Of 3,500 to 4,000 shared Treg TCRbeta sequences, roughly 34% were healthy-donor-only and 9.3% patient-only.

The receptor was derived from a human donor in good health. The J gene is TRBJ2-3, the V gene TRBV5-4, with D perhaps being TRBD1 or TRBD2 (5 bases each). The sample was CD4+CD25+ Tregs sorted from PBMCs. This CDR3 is CASSDGTTDTQYF. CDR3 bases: TGTGCCAGCAGCGACGGGACCACAGATACGCAGTATTTT.